This is a list of T cell receptor beta chains from one sample in a study of low-dose radiotherapy and immunotherapy resistance in tumors. TCRdb re-analysed the reads in MiXCR, keeping a single row per CDR3 protein. The table lists about 91,000 distinct CDR3 sequences, 20% to 25% of them singletons. This material consisted of PBMCs, taken after low-dose radiotherapy plus immunotherapy. The receptor source for this set is a female donor with ovarian cancer. Each CDR3 is given with its conserved first and last residue. The order of the fields is D gene, V gene, J gene, clone size, CDR3 DNA, CDR3 protein. D genes are given only for firm matches. A clone size is listed for some rows: how often the clone was seen (once, few, many), or a class if it is expanded.

NA	TRBV28	TRBJ2-1	many	TGTGCCAGCATAGGTCTTCCGGGGAGCTCCTACAATGAGCAGTTCTTC	CASIGLPGSSYNEQFF
NA	TRBV7-2	TRBJ2-6	many	TGTGCCAGCAGCCTGATAGGACGGGGAGGTACCTCTGGGGCCAACGTCCTGACTTTC	CASSLIGRGGTSGANVLTF
NA	TRBV7-2	TRBJ2-3	few	TGTGCCAGCAGCTTACCGAAACGGGGGGCCGCATCAGATACGCAGTATTTT	CASSLPKRGAASDTQYF
TRBD2	TRBV2	TRBJ2-3	many	TGTGCCACCGAGACCCTAGCGGGGGGCAGCACAGATACGCAGTATTTT	CATETLAGGSTDTQYF
TRBD2	TRBV7-2	TRBJ2-1	NA	TGTGCCAGCAGCTTAGTTGGCGGGGGCTCCTACAATGAGCAGTTCTTC	CASSLVGGGSYNEQFF
NA	TRBV20-1	TRBJ2-7	many	TGCAGTGCCTTCCCCGGGCAGACCTACGAGCAGTACTTC	CSAFPGQTYEQYF
TRBD2	TRBV11-3	TRBJ2-2	many	TGTGCCAGCAAGACTAGCGGGGACACCGGGGAGCTGTTTTTT	CASKTSGDTGELFF
TRBD2	TRBV28	TRBJ2-7	many	TGTGCCAGCAGTTTTGGTCTAGCGGGGGGGGTATCCTACGAGCAGTACTTC	CASSFGLAGGVSYEQYF
NA	TRBV6-1	TRBJ2-5	many	TGTGCCAGCAGTGAAGCCTTCTCGGGAAGCCAAGAGACCCAGTACTTC	CASSEAFSGSQETQYF
NA	TRBV7-2	TRBJ2-1	many	TGTGCCAGCAGCTCCGAAAGCTACAATGAGCAGTTCTTC	CASSSESYNEQFF
NA	TRBV21-1	TRBJ2-1	many	TGTGCCAGCAGCAATCAGCGGGGGGCATACAATGAGCAGTTCTTC	CASSNQRGAYNEQFF
TRBD2	TRBV4-1	TRBJ2-5	many	TGCGCCAGCAGCCAAGAGGCTAGCGGGCTGGAGACCCAGTACTTC	CASSQEASGLETQYF
NA	TRBV12-3/TRBV12-4	TRBJ1-5	many	TGTGCCAGCAGTCCAGATGGCAGCAATCAGCCCCAGCATTTT	CASSPDGSNQPQHF
TRBD2	TRBV2	TRBJ2-7	many	TGTGCCAGCAGCGAGGGACTAGTTTACCACGAGCAGTACTTC	CASSEGLVYHEQYF